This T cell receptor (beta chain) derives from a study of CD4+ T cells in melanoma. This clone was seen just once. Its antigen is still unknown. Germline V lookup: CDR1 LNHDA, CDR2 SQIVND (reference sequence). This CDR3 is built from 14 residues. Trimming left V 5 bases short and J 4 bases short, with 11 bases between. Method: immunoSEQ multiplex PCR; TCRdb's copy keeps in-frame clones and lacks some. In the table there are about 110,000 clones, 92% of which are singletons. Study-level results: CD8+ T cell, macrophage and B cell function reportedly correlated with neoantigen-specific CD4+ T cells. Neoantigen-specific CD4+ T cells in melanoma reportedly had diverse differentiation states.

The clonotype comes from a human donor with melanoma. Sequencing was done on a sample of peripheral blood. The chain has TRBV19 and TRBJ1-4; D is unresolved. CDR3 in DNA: TGTGCCAGTAGTCACAATCGAGTTAATGAAAAACTGTTTTTT. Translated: CASSHNRVNEKLFF.